The 9 T cell receptor beta chains below all came from one sample that was sequenced in a study of T cell repertoires in cytomegalovirus infection. One entry per CDR3 protein results from TCRdb running MiXCR on the reads. The sample holds approximately 50,000 distinct CDR3 sequences, over 15% seen once. For these receptors, no antigen is known. The specimen comprised CD8+ T cells from cultured PBMCs, sampled from culture after CMV antigen stimulation. The receptors shown here come from a human donor in good health (CMV status not recorded). Some clones in this sample may be carry-over from other donors' samples.

This clonotype has only a few counts. V and J are TRBV4-2 and TRBJ1-1; D remains ambiguous. The CDR3 has 13 residues. The ends were cut back, 0 bases at V and 11 bases at J, with 13 bases in the middle. In germline, CDR1 is LGHNA, CDR2 YNFKEQ. The CDR3 loop is CASSQDGRQSAFF. The CDR3 region has the DNA TGTGCCAGCAGCCAAGATGGGAGACAAAGTGCTTTCTTT.

A few counts support this clonotype. The chain links TRBV14 to TRBJ2-1, with a tentative D call TRBD1 (5 bases). The CDR3 is made up of 16 amino acids. Germline V CDR1 and CDR2: SGHDN, FVKESK. The germline V and J ends were trimmed by 3 bases and 4 bases, with 16 bases remaining between them. Here the CDR3 reads CASSHPTAQRYNEQFF. DNA for the CDR3: TGTGCCAGCAGCCACCCGACAGCCCAAAGATACAATGAGCAGTTCTTC.

The CDR3 DNA sequence: TGTGCCAGTAGTGACAGGGGCTCCTATAATTCACCCCTCCACTTT. Protein product: CASSDRGSYNSPLHF. The V and J genes are TRBV19 and TRBJ1-6, with 8 bases fitting TRBD1. The CDR3 extends over 15 amino acids. Germline loops: CDR1 LNHDA, CDR2 SQIVND (reference sequence). Trimming at V came to 5 bases and at J to 0 bases, leaving 0 bases not matched to a gene. Using reference TRBV19 and TRBJ1-6 for the parts outside the CDR3, the full variable domain is DGGITQSPKYLFRKEGQNVTLSCEQNLNHDAMYWYRQDPGQGLRLIYYSQIVNDFQKGDIAEGYSVSREKKESFPLTVTSAQKNPTAFYLCASSDRGSYNSPLHFGNGTRLTVT.

Comment on this clonotype: The DNA is omitted, as the CDR3 cannot be located on it reliably, and the CDR3 follows TCRdb's listing. This sequence joins TRBV12-3 or TRBV12-4 and TRBJ1-2. Termini included, the CDR3 measures 15 amino acids. CDR3 amino acids: CASSSSSRVVDGYTF.

This clonotype came up many times. The J gene is TRBJ1-1, the V gene TRBV12-3 or TRBV12-4; D uncertain. The CDR3 loop spans 12 amino acids. The V end was cut by 4 bases, the J end by 1 base, with 4 bases between. The CDR3 coding sequence is TGTGCCAGCAGTTGGACGAACACTGAAGCTTTCTTT. It translates to CASSWTNTEAFF.

The genes are TRBV12-3 or TRBV12-4 and TRBJ1-5; D remains unclear. V shed 2 bases and J shed 0 bases, with 2 bases lying between them. CDR3 length: 13 amino acids. DNA for the CDR3: TGTGCCAGCAGTTTAACTAGCAATCAGCCCCAGCATTTT. Translation: CASSLTSNQPQHF.

This chain connects TRBV6-1 to TRBJ1-3; D call uncertain. Germline V CDR1 and CDR2: MNHNS, SASEGT. With 2 bases removed from V and 0 bases from J, the gap between germline ends came to 11 bases. The CDR3 is 16 residues long. CDR3 coding DNA: TGTGCCAGCAGTGAACGAGACATCAGCTCTGGAAACACCATATATTTT. Its protein is CASSERDISSGNTIYF.

The V gene is TRBV27, the J gene TRBJ2-5, with 8 bases matching TRBD2. After removal of 3 bases from V and 0 bases from J, the junction contained 3 bases not matched to a gene. The germline gives CDR1 MNHEY, CDR2 SMNVEV (reference sequence). The CDR3 consists of 15 residues. CDR3 sequence reads: CASSLREEYQETQYF. The CDR3 DNA follows: TGTGCCAGCAGTTTGCGGGAGGAGTACCAAGAGACCCAGTACTTC.

The V gene is TRBV2, the J gene TRBJ1-2; a weak D match, TRBD1 (6 bases). There are 11 residues in the CDR3. CDR1 and CDR2 from the germline V gene are SNHLY and FYNNEI. V was clipped by 7 bases and J by 5 bases, with 8 bases between them. The CDR3 DNA reads TGTGCCAGCATGAGGGGGTATGGCTACACCTTC. Amino acid sequence: CASMRGYGYTF.